The clone carrying this T cell receptor beta chain was counted only a few times. Its antigen is not identified. TCRdb's table, derived via immunoSEQ multiplex PCR, lists solely in-frame clones and lacks some. The sample has about 21,000 clones; nearly 85% are singletons. Trimming removed 0 bases from V and 4 bases from J, with 10 bases in between. Germline CDR1 reads SGHDT; CDR2 reads YYEEEE. The CDR3 spans 14 residues. This entry comes from a study of OX40 agonist ivuxolimab in advanced cancers. General study findings and limits: Among expanded peripheral T cells, antigen specificity went undetermined.

This chain uses TRBV5-6 with TRBJ1-1; TRBD1 is a possible D gene (6 bases). Sequenced here: CD4+ or CD8+ T cells sorted from blood, sampled in a trial of the OX40 agonist ivuxolimab. This receptor was obtained from an adult with an advanced solid tumor such as melanoma, head and neck, liver or kidney cancer. CDR3 nucleotides: TGTGCCAGCAGCTTGGAACAGGGAAGCACTGAAGCTTTCTTT. The encoded protein is CASSLEQGSTEAFF.